The 29 T cell receptor beta chains below come from one sample, sequenced in a study of blood T cells in healthy people across ages. Combining a sample-barcoded 5' primer with a J-beta primer mix, a second PCR ran for about 7 to 11 cycles. TCRdb passed the 5' RACE reads through MiXCR, listing each CDR3 protein once. The table shows some 710,000 distinct CDR3 sequences, with approximately 22% occurring only once. The material sequenced was blood. Receptor source: a man aged 65 to 79 in good health.

This clonotype was seen more than once but under ten times. The rearrangement joins TRBV19 to TRBJ1-2; unclear D gene. Germline V lookup: CDR1 LNHDA, CDR2 SQIVND (reference sequence). CDR3 length: 16 amino acids. V lost 0 bases to trimming and J lost 3 bases, with 14 bases between them. The CDR3 DNA reads as TGTGCCAGTAGTATAGATCTGGGATTTGCGTACTATGGCTACACCTTC. This codes for CASSIDLGFAYYGYTF.

The V gene is TRBV7-2, the J gene TRBJ2-1; TRBD2 matches at 10 bases. The V segment lost 5 bases and the J segment 8 bases; nucleotides outside the gene matches: 9. Germline V gene lookup returns CDR1 SGHTA and CDR2 FQGNSA. This CDR3 comprises 15 residues. CDR3 bases: TGTGCCAGCAGCCTCCAGCGGGGGGGGAGAGATGAGCAGTTCTTC. Its translation: CASSLQRGGRDEQFF.

The J gene is TRBJ1-5, the V gene TRBV20-1, with D uncertain. The CDR3 has 15 residues. V lost 0 bases to trimming and J lost 0 bases, with 9 bases between them. Germline values: CDR1 DFQATT, CDR2 SNEGSKA (reference sequence). CDR3 DNA sequence: TGCAGTGCTAGAGATAACCGGAATAGCAATCAGCCCCAGCATTTT. Translated: CSARDNRNSNQPQHF.

This clonotype has just a few counts. This chain connects TRBV12-3 or TRBV12-4 to TRBJ2-1; TRBD2 is a possible D gene (5 bases). Trimming removed 3 bases at V and 4 bases at J, with 13 bases between. The CDR3 runs to 15 residues. The CDR3 loop reads CASSFRGVMYNEQFF. CDR3 bases: TGTGCCAGCAGTTTCCGGGGAGTCATGTACAATGAGCAGTTCTTC.

This clonotype was counted only a few times. The J gene is TRBJ2-3, the V gene TRBV10-1; D is ambiguous. Germline V gives CDR1 WNHNN, CDR2 SYGVQD (reference sequence). The CDR3 is made up of 14 amino acids. Between the trimmed V and J ends, which lost 3 bases and 3 bases, there was a span of 10 bases. Here the CDR3 reads CASSDRLRTDTQYF. The CDR3, as DNA: TGCGCCAGCAGTGACAGGCTAAGGACAGATACGCAGTATTTT.

The rearrangement links TRBV6-6 to TRBJ1-5; D might be TRBD1 (5 bases). CDR3 size: 17 residues. Germline lookup yields CDR1 MNHNY and CDR2 SVGAGI (reference sequence). The V and J ends lost 0 bases and 1 base respectively, with 13 bases between them. For the CDR3, the DNA is TGTGCCAGCAGTTACTCGTCCCAGGGCGGAAGCAATCAGCCCCAGCATTTT. It specifies CASSYSSQGGSNQPQHF.

The V call is TRBV7-9, the J call TRBJ2-7; 10 bases agree with TRBD1. The J call may be faulty, since TRBJ2-1 better matches the DNA end. CDR1 is SEHNR and CDR2 is FQNEAQ in the germline V gene (reference sequence). The length of the CDR3 is 16 residues. CDR3 coding DNA: TGTGCCAGCAGCGCCGACAGGGGGCTGTCTTACAATGAGCAGTTCTTC. The encoded protein is CASSADRGLSYNEQFF.

This sequence joins TRBV29-1 and TRBJ1-1, with TRBD1 as a possible D gene (5 bases). The V gene's germline CDR1 is SQVTM and CDR2 ANQGSEA. This CDR3 spans 11 amino acids. V shed 7 bases and J shed 7 bases, with 13 bases lying between them. The DNA of the CDR3 is TGCAGCGGACATTCAGGGAATGAAGCTTTCTTT. Residues: CSGHSGNEAFF.

V gene TRBV7-2 combines with J gene TRBJ2-6, with D perhaps matching TRBD2 (5 bases). With 6 bases removed from V and 1 base from J, the gap between germline ends came to 7 bases. Germline values: CDR1 SGHTA, CDR2 FQGNSA. This CDR3 is built from 14 residues. The CDR3, as DNA: TGTGCCAGCAGAAGCGGTTCTGGGGCCAACGTCCTGACTTTC. This translates into CASRSGSGANVLTF.

This clonotype was found a few times. The V and J genes are TRBV12-3 or TRBV12-4 and TRBJ2-3; 9 positions agree with TRBD2. CDR3 length equals 17 residues. V was pared by 3 bases and J by 4 bases, with 11 bases of the junction left unmatched. The CDR3 reads CASSFVGLAWGADTQYF. The CDR3 DNA sequence: TGTGCCAGCAGTTTCGTAGGACTAGCGTGGGGCGCAGATACGCAGTATTTT.

The chain employs TRBV5-1 and TRBJ2-3; 8 bases are shared with TRBD2. The CDR3 loop spans 17 amino acids. J lost 2 bases, V lost 2 bases, and 10 bases had no gene match. Germline V lookup: CDR1 SGHRS, CDR2 YFSETQ. The CDR3, as DNA: TGCGCCAGCAGCTTTGGAATAGCGGGGACTCCCACAGATACGCAGTATTTT. It translates to CASSFGIAGTPTDTQYF.

CDR3 coding DNA: TGTGCCACCTTTACAGGGAAAAACGAGCAGTACTTC. As protein: CATFTGKNEQYF. The chain employs TRBV28 and TRBJ2-7; tentatively, D is TRBD1 (6 bases). Germline lookup yields CDR1 MDHEN and CDR2 SYDVKM. V lost 10 bases, J lost 5 bases, and 15 bases lay in between. This CDR3 has 12 amino acids. Supplemented by reference TRBV28 and TRBJ2-7, the full variable domain reads DVKVTQSSRYLVKRTGEKVFLECVQDMDHENMFWYRQDPGLGLRLIYFSYDVKMKEKGDIPEGYSVSREKKERFSLILESASTNQTSMYLCATFTGKNEQYFGPGTRLTVT.

This clonotype was counted a few times. This chain uses TRBV5-1 with TRBJ1-6, with 8 nucleotides matching TRBD1. J lost 10 bases, V lost 4 bases, and 16 bases had no gene match. The CDR3 totals 17 residues. Germline-derived CDR1 and CDR2 are SGHRS and YFSETQ. The CDR3 loop reads CASSPGTGGGYGSPLHF. The CDR3, as DNA: TGCGCCAGCAGCCCAGGGACAGGAGGAGGCTATGGCTCACCCCTCCACTTT. Complete variable domain (other parts from reference TRBV5-1 and TRBJ1-6): KAGVTQTPRYLIKTRGQQVTLSCSPISGHRSVSWYQQTPGQGLQFLFEYFSETQRNKGNFPGRFSGRQFSNSRSEMNVSTLELGDSALYLCASSPGTGGGYGSPLHFGNGTRLTVT.

The chain carries TRBV6-2 or TRBV6-3 and TRBJ1-4; TRBD1 might be the D (5 bases). The ends were cut back, 2 bases at V and 4 bases at J, with 11 bases in the middle. This CDR3 is built from 15 residues. The V gene's germline CDR1 is MNHEY and CDR2 SVGEGT. In DNA form, the CDR3 reads TGTGCCAGCAGTTACCTTGGGACGATTAATGAAAAACTGTTTTTT. Encoded protein: CASSYLGTINEKLFF.

This clonotype was seen only a few times. The rearrangement uses TRBV12-3 or TRBV12-4 and TRBJ2-1; D call uncertain. CDR3 size: 17 residues. The V end lost 5 bases, the J end lost 0 bases, and 17 bases lay between the germline ends. This CDR3 is CASSTTATASSYNEQFF. The CDR3 DNA reads TGTGCCAGCAGTACCACCGCCACAGCGAGCTCCTACAATGAGCAGTTCTTC.

This rearrangement joins TRBV28 to TRBJ1-2; 7 bases agree with TRBD1. Trimming removed 7 bases from V and 0 bases from J; junction bases left unmatched: 5. This CDR3 region has 14 residues. Germline V gives CDR1 MDHEN, CDR2 SYDVKM. CDR3 DNA sequence: TGTGCCAGCACCCAGGGGGGCACTAACTATGGCTACACCTTC. Translating gives CASTQGGTNYGYTF.

The chain uses TRBV2 and TRBJ2-3; 7 nucleotides line up with TRBD2. V lost 9 bases to trimming and J lost 0 bases; unmatched junction nucleotides: 9. CDR1 and CDR2 (germline): SNHLY, FYNNEI. The CDR3 spans 15 residues. The CDR3 protein is CAREASGASTDTQYF. The CDR3 region has the DNA TGTGCCAGAGAGGCTAGCGGTGCTAGCACAGATACGCAGTATTTT.

With respect to this clonotype: The junction does not match germline at one end; this may be a read error. Written as DNA, the CDR3 is TGTGCCAGCAAACCTTTGAGGACTAGCGCCCAAGAGACCCAGTGCTTC. Protein product: CASKPLRTSAQETQCF. This chain connects TRBV2 to TRBJ2-5, with 9 positions matching TRBD2. Germline V lookup: CDR1 SNHLY, CDR2 FYNNEI. This CDR3 is 16 amino acids long.

This chain connects TRBV7-2 to TRBJ1-2; possibly TRBD1 for D (5 bases). The length of the CDR3 is 19 residues. The V and J ends lost 2 bases and 5 bases respectively, with 27 bases between them. CDR1 SGHTA and CDR2 FQGNSA come from the germline V gene. Here the CDR3 DNA reads TGTGCCAGCAGCTTAAGATCCGGTGGGACCGAAACCCGGTCGTATGGCTACACCTTC. Protein sequence: CASSLRSGGTETRSYGYTF. Combining the CDR3 with reference TRBV7-2 and TRBJ1-2 gives the whole variable domain GAGVSQSPSNKVTEKGKDVELRCDPISGHTALYWYRQSLGQGLEFLIYFQGNSAPDKSGLPSDRFSAERTGGSVSTLTIQRTQQEDSAVYLCASSLRSGGTETRSYGYTFGSGTRLTVV.

V usage is TRBV24-1 and J usage is TRBJ2-1; D not resolved. Trimming stripped 4 bases from V and 0 bases from J, with 12 bases between. Germline CDR1 KGHDR, CDR2 SFDVKD. The CDR3 runs to 16 residues. The CDR3 loop reads CATSDATMSSYNEQFF. The CDR3 coding sequence is TGTGCCACCAGTGACGCAACTATGAGCTCCTACAATGAGCAGTTCTTC.

This clonotype was observed a handful of times. The gene calls are TRBV27 and TRBJ2-7; D may be TRBD1 (5 bases). Germline values: CDR1 MNHEY, CDR2 SMNVEV (reference sequence). The CDR3 is 12 amino acids. V was clipped by 3 bases and J by 5 bases, with 8 bases between them. As DNA, the CDR3 is TGTGCCAGCAGTTTTGGGGCGGACGAGCAGTACTTC. Its translation is CASSFGADEQYF.

This clonotype was counted once. The chain has TRBV6-2 or TRBV6-3 and TRBJ1-1, with TRBD1 as a possible D gene (5 bases). The germline V gene has CDR1 MNHEY and CDR2 SVGEGT. V was clipped by 7 bases and J by 0 bases, with 12 bases between them. The CDR3 has 14 residues. CDR3 in DNA: TGTGCCAGCATCATGACAGCGCTGAACACTGAAGCTTTCTTT. Translated, it gives CASIMTALNTEAFF.

V is TRBV5-1 and J is TRBJ2-5; D might be TRBD1 (6 bases). Near its end, the DNA agrees better with TRBJ2-1, so the J call may be wrong. CDR1 SGHRS and CDR2 YFSETQ come from the germline V gene. The CDR3 spans 13 residues. The CDR3: CASSLAQGMVQFF. The CDR3 DNA sequence: TGCGCCAGCAGCTTGGCCCAGGGGATGGTGCAGTTCTTC.

Concerning this clonotype itself: This is likely a read error, given that the CDR3 carries no conserved phenylalanine or tryptophan at its end. The chain combines TRBV5-1 with TRBJ2-3, with 9 positions matching TRBD2. V gave up 4 bases and J gave up 0 bases; unmatched junction bases: 12. The CDR3 runs 18 residues. CDR1 and CDR2 (germline): SGHRS, YFSETQ. This CDR3 is CASSDVAGDLSSTDTQYL. Here the CDR3 DNA reads TGCGCCAGCAGCGATGTAGCGGGGGATCTCTCCAGCACAGATACGCAGTATCTT.

The chain recombines TRBV2 with TRBJ2-7, with D possibly matching TRBD1 (6 bases). This CDR3 comprises 16 residues. V was cut by 6 bases and J by 7 bases, with 25 bases left in between. Germline-derived CDR1 and CDR2 are SNHLY and FYNNEI. CDR3 loop: CASSPNTGMGTGEQYV. DNA for the CDR3: TGTGCCAGCAGCCCCAATACAGGGATGGGTACGGGGGAGCAGTACGTC.

This clonotype came up a few times. The V call is TRBV5-4, the J call TRBJ2-3; 8 positions match TRBD2. The V segment lost 3 bases and the J segment 2 bases; nucleotides outside the gene matches: 8. The CDR3 is 16 residues long. Germline CDR1 SGHNT, CDR2 YYREEE (reference sequence). Here the CDR3 DNA reads TGTGCCAGCAGCTCAGCCCGGGAGGGCCTCACAGATACGCAGTATTTT. Its protein is CASSSAREGLTDTQYF.

A few counts support this clonotype. This chain uses TRBV20-1 with TRBJ2-7; 9 bases are shared with TRBD1. The DNA end favors TRBJ2-1, so the J call may be wrong. Per germline, CDR1 DFQATT and CDR2 SNEGSKA (reference sequence). CDR3 length equals 15 residues. DNA for the CDR3: TGCAGTGCTTCCCCGGGACAGGGTTGGGGCAATGAGCAGTTCTTC. Its translation is CSASPGQGWGNEQFF.

The chain is built from TRBV28 and TRBJ2-5; TRBD1 is a possible D gene (6 bases). V lost 1 base and J lost 1, with 7 bases in between. This CDR3 contains 14 residues. Germline-derived CDR1 and CDR2 are MDHEN and SYDVKM. CDR3 sequence (DNA): TGTGCCAGCAGTTTATCCAGGGGCCAAGAGACCCAGTACTTC. Translating it yields CASSLSRGQETQYF.

V usage is TRBV19 and J usage is TRBJ2-3; TRBD2 might be the D (5 bases). This CDR3 spans 14 amino acids. V dropped 3 bases and J dropped 3 bases, with 10 bases sitting between them. Germline V CDR1 and CDR2: LNHDA, SQIVND (reference sequence). CDR3 residues: CASSIARGTDTQYF. CDR3 DNA sequence: TGTGCCAGTAGTATTGCACGGGGTACAGATACGCAGTATTTT.